A single sample is the source of the 22 T cell receptor beta chains below, sequenced in a study of Ad26.COV2.S vaccination and SARS-CoV-2 variants. Treatment of the sample: around 19 received Ad26.COV2.S at low or high dose, single or two shots; roughly 5 received placebo; per-sample allocation not given. The samples date from day 63 after the first vaccine or placebo injection. The repertoire was sequenced with immunoSEQ multiplex PCR; TCRdb's copy has only in-frame clones and lacks some. The sample lists about 680,000 clones; roughly 90% were seen once. This sample comprised peripheral blood, obtained in a trial of Ad26.COV2.S vaccine versus placebo. The receptors shown here come from a person between 18 and 59 years old who received the Ad26.COV2.S COVID-19 vaccine or a placebo.

This clone showed up just once. This chain uses TRBV2 with TRBJ2-5; 8 bases match TRBD2. This CDR3 has 16 residues. V dropped 2 bases and J dropped 5; count of bases not matched to a gene: 10. CDR1 SNHLY and CDR2 FYNNEI come from the germline V gene. The CDR3 DNA reads as TGTGCCAGCAGTGAACGGACTCGGGGGGGCTGGGAGACCCAGTACTTC. This sequence encodes CASSERTRGGWETQYF.

Details on this clone: Other DNA sequences from this sample encode an identical CDR3 as well. The J gene is TRBJ2-7, the V gene TRBV7-9; possibly TRBD1 for D (5 bases). CDR1 is SEHNR and CDR2 is FQNEAQ in the germline V gene (reference sequence). V was pared by 5 bases and J by 5 bases, with 10 bases between. The CDR3 covers 12 residues. As DNA, the CDR3 is TGTGCCAGCAGCCCAGGCAGGGACGAGCAGTACTTC. Protein: CASSPGRDEQYF.

This sequence joins TRBV7-8 and TRBJ1-6; 8 bases map to TRBD1. Per the germline V gene, CDR1 is SGHVS and CDR2 is FQNEAQ. The CDR3 covers 15 residues. The J segment lost 10 bases and the V segment lost 1 base, leaving 6 bases of the junction unmatched. The CDR3 loop reads CASSLGQGALSPLHF. CDR3 nucleotides: TGTGCCAGCAGCTTAGGGCAGGGGGCGTTGTCACCCCTCCACTTT.

This clone was observed a single time. The rearrangement uses TRBV6-5 and TRBJ1-2, with 11 positions matching TRBD1. V gave up 4 bases and J gave up 7 bases; unmatched junction bases: 5. CDR1 and CDR2 (germline): MNHEY, SVGAGI. There are 14 residues in the CDR3. DNA for the CDR3: TGTGCCAGCAGTTCATTGGACAGGGGGCTTGGCTACACCTTC. Translated, it gives CASSSLDRGLGYTF.

The chain combines TRBV4-3 with TRBJ1-3; no definite D call. Looked up from germline, CDR1 is LGHNA and CDR2 is YSLEER. Deletions cut 1 base from V and 2 bases from J, with 9 bases between. The CDR3 has 15 residues. The CDR3 region has the DNA TGCGCCAGCAGCCAAGCGGCGGGTCCTGGAAACACCATATATTTT. Translating it yields CASSQAAGPGNTIYF.

This clone came up once. The genes are TRBV7-9 and TRBJ2-7; 9 bases align to TRBD1. The junction had 8 bases not matched to a gene; V was cut back by 5 bases and J by 6 bases. The CDR3 covers 14 residues. The germline V gene has CDR1 SEHNR and CDR2 FQNEAQ (reference sequence). In DNA, the CDR3 is TGTGCCAGCAGCCCACAGGGGGCATGGGGCGAGCAGTACTTC. Translating gives CASSPQGAWGEQYF.

This sequence joins TRBV5-1 and TRBJ1-6; D may be TRBD1 (5 bases). Trimming took off 6 bases at V and 7 bases at J, with 11 bases between the two ends. The CDR3 spans 13 residues. The V gene's germline CDR1 is SGHRS and CDR2 YFSETQ. The CDR3 protein is CASTDNNNSPLHF. The CDR3 DNA follows: TGCGCCAGCACGGACAATAACAATTCACCCCTCCACTTT. The full variable domain, with the rest looked up from reference TRBV5-1 and TRBJ1-6, is KAGVTQTPRYLIKTRGQQVTLSCSPISGHRSVSWYQQTPGQGLQFLFEYFSETQRNKGNFPGRFSGRQFSNSRSEMNVSTLELGDSALYLCASTDNNNSPLHFGNGTRLTVT.

This chain connects TRBV5-1 to TRBJ2-3; TRBD2 might be the D (6 bases). The CDR3 is made up of 16 amino acids. Trimming cost V 0 bases and J 0 bases, with 11 bases left between them. Germline CDR1 reads SGHRS; CDR2 reads YFSETQ. The CDR3 is CASSLAAGPSTDTQYF. The CDR3 DNA reads TGCGCCAGCAGCTTGGCGGCGGGGCCTAGCACAGATACGCAGTATTTT.

The chain is built from TRBV6-5 and TRBJ2-7, with 10 positions matching TRBD1. Per the germline V gene, CDR1 is MNHEY and CDR2 is SVGAGI. Trimming removed 0 bases from V and 4 bases from J; junction bases left unmatched: 6. This CDR3 is 16 amino acids long. In nucleotides, the CDR3 is TGTGCCAGCAGTTACTCGGGACAGGGGTTCTTTTACGAGCAGTACTTC. Protein sequence: CASSYSGQGFFYEQYF.

The chain is built from TRBV7-2 and TRBJ2-2, with D possibly TRBD2 on 7 matching bases. V lost 2 bases and J lost 7, with 23 bases in between. Germline CDR1 is SGHTA and CDR2 is FQGNSA. This CDR3 region has 18 residues. The CDR3, as DNA: TGTGCCAGCAGCTTAACGGGGGGCCCAACAGGGTTCAACGGGGAGCTGTTTTTT. Amino acids: CASSLTGGPTGFNGELFF.

The rearrangement links TRBV5-6 to TRBJ2-7; D is tentatively TRBD1 or TRBD2 (5 bases each). Trimming left V 4 bases short and J 2 bases short, with 7 bases between. This CDR3 spans 12 amino acids. Germline V gene data show CDR1 as SGHDT and CDR2 as YYEEEE. The CDR3 region is CASSGTAYEQYF. The CDR3 DNA follows: TGTGCCAGCAGCGGGACCGCCTACGAGCAGTACTTC.

This chain connects TRBV27 to TRBJ2-1; 10 bases fit TRBD2. Germline V gene sequence: CDR1 MNHEY, CDR2 SMNVEV (reference sequence). V gave up 4 bases and J gave up 2 bases; unmatched junction bases: 20. The CDR3 runs to 21 residues. In DNA form, the CDR3 reads TGTGCCAGCAGTTGGGGGGGCGCGAGGCTAGCGGGAGCGTTTCCCTACAATGAGCAGTTCTTC. As protein: CASSWGGARLAGAFPYNEQFF.

V gene TRBV7-9 combines with J gene TRBJ2-1, with TRBD2 matching 10 bases. Trimming at V came to 1 base and at J to 8 bases, leaving 11 bases not matched to a gene. Germline V gives CDR1 SEHNR, CDR2 FQNEAQ (reference sequence). The CDR3 is 17 amino acids. The CDR3 is CASSLGGASGGGDEQFF. DNA of the CDR3: TGTGCCAGCAGCTTAGGAGGGGCTAGCGGGGGTGGGGATGAGCAGTTCTTC.

The rearrangement joins TRBV19 to TRBJ1-5; no clear D gene. Between the trimmed V and J ends, which lost 4 bases and 3 bases, there was a span of 19 bases. The CDR3 length is 17 residues. CDR1 and CDR2 from the germline V gene are LNHDA and SQIVND (reference sequence). This CDR3 is CASSKGYGPWLNQPQHF. CDR3 in DNA: TGTGCCAGTAGTAAAGGGTATGGGCCTTGGCTCAATCAGCCCCAGCATTTT.

The chain has TRBV30 and TRBJ1-6; 8 nucleotides line up with TRBD1. Germline trimming cut 4 bases from V and 7 bases from J; bases unmatched to any gene: 6. Germline V gene data show CDR1 as GTSNPN and CDR2 as SVGIG (reference sequence). The CDR3 has 14 amino acids. The CDR3 reads CAWKLGQENSPLHF. The CDR3, as DNA: TGTGCCTGGAAGTTGGGACAGGAGAATTCACCCCTCCACTTT. The whole variable domain, remainder taken from reference TRBV30 and TRBJ1-6, is SQTIHQWPATLVQPVGSPLSLECTVEGTSNPNLYWYRQAAGRGLQLLFYSVGIGQISSEVPQNLSASRPQDRQFILSSKKLLLSDSGFYLCAWKLGQENSPLHFGNGTRLTVT.

V and J are TRBV6-5 and TRBJ2-5; TRBD1 matches 7 bases. The CDR3 consists of 15 residues. CDR1 MNHEY and CDR2 SVGAGI come from the germline V gene. With 6 bases clipped from V and 4 bases from J, the junction kept 11 bases outside the gene matches. CDR3 protein: CASSVSPTGAETQYF. CDR3 nucleotides: TGTGCCAGCAGCGTCTCTCCAACAGGGGCAGAGACCCAGTACTTC.

The chain links TRBV6-5 to TRBJ1-2; D not certain. This CDR3 comprises 14 residues. The V gene's germline CDR1 is MNHEY and CDR2 SVGAGI. The V end lost 5 bases, the J end lost 2 bases, and 12 bases lay between the germline ends. CDR3 loop: CASSRTGENYGYTF. The CDR3 DNA follows: TGTGCCAGCAGTCGGACGGGAGAGAACTATGGCTACACCTTC.

J is TRBJ2-2 and V is TRBV27; D gene uncertain. V lost 4 bases to trimming and J lost 5 bases, with 5 bases between them. Germline lookup yields CDR1 MNHEY and CDR2 SMNVEV (reference sequence). The CDR3 is made up of 12 amino acids. The CDR3 region is CASSWGTGELFF. DNA of the CDR3: TGTGCCAGCAGTTGGGGTACCGGGGAGCTGTTTTTT.

The chain combines TRBV20-1 with TRBJ2-2, with TRBD1 matching over 7 bases. Germline V gives CDR1 DFQATT, CDR2 SNEGSKA (reference sequence). The V and J ends lost 3 bases and 1 base, in that order; junction bases with no gene match: 14. The CDR3 sequence is 18 residues long. Written as DNA, the CDR3 is TGCAGTGCTAGTCGACAGGGTTTCTTGGGACAGAACACCGGGGAGCTGTTTTTT. It yields the protein CSASRQGFLGQNTGELFF.

This clone was found once. The gene calls are TRBV9 and TRBJ1-6, with a weak D call TRBD1 (5 bases). V lost 3 bases and J 8 bases, leaving 12 bases between the germline ends. The CDR3 length is 14 residues. Looked up from germline, CDR1 is SGDLS and CDR2 is YYNGEE. This CDR3 is CASSATVDYSPLHF. Written as DNA, the CDR3 is TGTGCCAGCAGCGCGACAGTAGATTATTCACCCCTCCACTTT.

The genes are TRBV27 and TRBJ2-7; 8 nucleotides match TRBD2. V lost 6 bases, J lost 5 bases, and 12 bases stayed unmatched. There are 15 residues in the CDR3. Per the germline V gene, CDR1 is MNHEY and CDR2 is SMNVEV (reference sequence). The CDR3: CASSPNPGLGNEQYF. CDR3 nucleotides: TGTGCCAGCAGCCCAAATCCGGGACTAGGCAACGAGCAGTACTTC.

The chain is built from TRBV24-1 and TRBJ2-1; 9 bases align to TRBD2. The CDR3 runs 13 residues. Germline assignment: CDR1 KGHDR and CDR2 SFDVKD. J was trimmed by 7 bases and V by 8 bases; bases with no gene match: 5. The CDR3 DNA sequence: TGTGCCACCACGGCGGGAGGGCCGAATGAGCAGTTCTTC. Translation: CATTAGGPNEQFF.